The sequence of this T cell receptor (beta chain) was determined in a study of shared clonotypes between healthy human individuals. Study-wide context: Each donor had three CD4 naive, three CD4 memory, two CD8 naive and one CD8 memory plate.

Some clones are missing from TCRdb's copy, which holds only in-frame ones; the method was immunoSEQ multiplex PCR. Counted here are 1,500,000 or so clones, roughly 96% occurring once; the ten biggest clones make up more than 0.9%. The CDR3 contains 18 residues. Unmatched junction bases numbered 14, after V lost 6 bases and J lost 1 base. Germline CDR1 LNHDA, CDR2 SQIVND (reference sequence). With respect to this clone: What it binds is not known.

The investigators split CD4+ cells into a CD45RA+ naive subset and a CD45RA-negative memory subset. General study points: Enrolling few donors narrowed the genetic and exposure-history diversity that was represented.

The chain combines TRBV19 with TRBJ2-3; 9 nucleotides align to TRBD2. This receptor was identified in a man in his thirties or forties in good health. The sequencing sample was made of naive CD4+ T cells sorted from blood. Subset meaning: CD45RA+ positively selected. The CDR3 loop is CASSKLAGGPLGTDTQYF. The DNA of the CDR3 is TGTGCCAGTAGCAAACTGGCGGGAGGGCCCCTCGGCACAGATACGCAGTATTTT.